Presented here are 8 T cell receptor beta chains from one specimen sequenced in a study of T cell responses to AZD1222 COVID-19 vaccine. Produced via immunoSEQ multiplex PCR; TCRdb's table is partial and in-frame only. The table has tens of thousands of clones, around 85% seen once. Sample: peripheral blood, taken 28 days after the second AZD1222 dose. Source of these receptors: an adult who received the AZD1222 COVID-19 vaccine.

This sequence joins TRBV20-1 and TRBJ2-1, with 7 bases that match TRBD2. The germline V gene encodes CDR1 DFQATT and CDR2 SNEGSKA (reference sequence). J lost 6 bases, V lost 3 bases, and 8 bases had no gene match. This CDR3 has 14 residues. The CDR3 nucleotides are TGCAGTGCTAGTGTGACTAGCCGAGGCAATGAGCAGTTCTTC. Translated, it gives CSASVTSRGNEQFF.

The rearrangement uses TRBV7-9 and TRBJ2-3, with D unclear. CDR3 length: 12 amino acids. Trimming took 1 base from V and 4 from J, leaving 3 bases between them. CDR1 and CDR2 (germline): SEHNR, FQNEAQ (reference sequence). CDR3: CASSLEADTQYF. The CDR3, as DNA: TGTGCCAGCAGCTTAGAGGCAGATACGCAGTATTTT.

The rearrangement links TRBV12-5 to TRBJ2-3, with 10 bases that match TRBD2. This CDR3 comprises 15 residues. V was clipped by 2 bases and J by 1 base; unmatched bases: 0. Germline CDR1 is LGHNT and CDR2 is FRNRAP. The DNA of the CDR3 is TGTGCTAGTGGTTTGAGCGGGAGGGGCACAGATACGCAGTATTTT. This codes for CASGLSGRGTDTQYF.

J is TRBJ1-1 and V is TRBV20-1; a weak D match, TRBD1 (6 bases). V lost 5 bases and J lost 4, with 14 bases in between. The CDR3 consists of 13 residues. CDR1 is DFQATT, CDR2 SNEGSKA, per germline (reference sequence). For the CDR3, the DNA is TGCAGTGCTTGTGGGGGGCTCACCACTGAAGCTTTCTTT. The encoded protein is CSACGGLTTEAFF.

This clone occurred once. This chain joins TRBV4-3 and TRBJ2-2; TRBD1 matches at 8 bases. Germline values: CDR1 LGHNA, CDR2 YSLEER. This CDR3 is built from 16 residues. Trimming at V came to 2 bases and at J to 4 bases, leaving 6 bases not matched to a gene. DNA for the CDR3: TGCGCCAGCAGCCAACCCCTCGGGACAGGCACCGGGGAGCTGTTTTTT. Its protein is CASSQPLGTGTGELFF.

This clone has more than one count but fewer than ten. The rearrangement links TRBV7-2 to TRBJ1-5; unclear D gene. The CDR3 has 17 residues. The germline CDR1 and CDR2 sequences are SGHTA and FQGNSA. The V end was cut by 1 base, the J end by 2 bases, with 15 bases between. CDR3: CASSLGSGQVGNQPQHF. The CDR3 region has the DNA TGTGCCAGCAGCTTAGGTAGTGGTCAGGTTGGCAATCAGCCCCAGCATTTT.

This chain links TRBV6-5 with TRBJ1-2, with a weak D call TRBD1 (5 bases). The V and J ends lost 6 bases and 4 bases respectively, with 12 bases between them. The CDR3 extends over 13 amino acids. From germline, CDR1 is MNHEY and CDR2 SVGAGI. This CDR3 reads CASRNRLSYGYTF. The CDR3 DNA follows: TGTGCCAGCAGGAACAGGCTCTCCTATGGCTACACCTTC.

The chain has TRBV19 and TRBJ2-3, with 8 bases lining up with TRBD1. Trimming cost V 7 bases and J 1 base; bases outside gene matches: 4. The germline CDR1 and CDR2 sequences are LNHDA and SQIVND (reference sequence). The CDR3 is 14 residues long. The CDR3 here is CASTGTGRTDTQYF. The CDR3 bases are TGTGCCAGTACCGGGACAGGCCGCACAGATACGCAGTATTTT.